Each of the 19 T cell receptor beta chains below was sequenced from the same sample in a study of T-cell reconstitution after alpha-beta-depleted transplantation in children. Unique molecular identifiers were used in preparing the TCRbeta library. TCRdb fed the PCR reads into MiXCR, producing one record per CDR3 protein. The table records hundreds of thousands of distinct CDR3 sequences, approximately 15% of them present only once. The sample consisted of PBMCs from the stem cell graft donor, taken from the stem cell graft. The source is a human donor who donated a stem cell graft to a child with acute myeloid leukemia.

This clonotype has ten or more counts. The chain uses TRBV12-3 or TRBV12-4 and TRBJ2-3, with 12 bases identical to TRBD1. The ends lost 3 bases at V and 4 bases at J; junction bases unmatched: 2. The CDR3 extends over 15 amino acids. The CDR3 is CASSFGTGGADTQYF. The DNA for the CDR3 is TGTGCCAGCAGTTTCGGGACAGGGGGCGCAGATACGCAGTATTTT.

The chain recombines TRBV19 with TRBJ1-5, with D tentatively TRBD1 (6 bases). The CDR3 consists of 15 residues. With 5 bases removed from V and 0 bases from J, the gap between germline ends came to 11 bases. In germline, CDR1 is LNHDA, CDR2 SQIVND (reference sequence). The DNA for the CDR3 is TGTGCCAGTAGTGTTGGACAGACTAGCAATCAGCCCCAGCATTTT. This translates into CASSVGQTSNQPQHF.

Here the CDR3 DNA reads TGTGCCAGCAGCTTAGGAGGACAGGGCCACTTCGGCTACACCTTC. It is translated as CASSLGGQGHFGYTF. The genes are TRBV13 and TRBJ1-2, with 8 bases matching TRBD1. The V gene end was trimmed by 0 bases and the J gene end by 8 bases; junction bases not matched to a gene: 8. This CDR3 is built from 15 residues. Germline CDR1 is PRHDT and CDR2 is FYEKMQ (reference sequence).

This clonotype was seen many times. The chain uses TRBV20-1 and TRBJ2-1; TRBD2 matches at 10 bases. The CDR3 covers 16 residues. The germline V gene has CDR1 DFQATT and CDR2 SNEGSKA (reference sequence). The trim removed 1 base at V and 0 bases at J, leaving 3 bases unmatched. CDR3 sequence (DNA): TGCAGTGCTAGAGGCGAGCGGGGGGGCTCCTACAATGAGCAGTTCTTC. Its protein product is CSARGERGGSYNEQFF.

This clonotype was detected ten times or more. The chain couples TRBV20-1 to TRBJ2-1; weak D call: TRBD1 (6 bases). With 4 bases removed from V and 4 bases from J, the gap between germline ends came to 17 bases. The germline gives CDR1 DFQATT, CDR2 SNEGSKA (reference sequence). This CDR3 is built from 15 residues. The DNA of the CDR3 is TGCAGTGCTAAAGACCTCAGGGGATCATACAATGAGCAGTTCTTC. It translates to CSAKDLRGSYNEQFF.

This clonotype occurred many times. One end of the junction fails to match germline, which may point to a read error. The chain couples TRBV5-1 to TRBJ1-1; D unclear. Germline CDR1 is SGHRS and CDR2 is YFSETQ. This CDR3 is built from 13 residues. DNA for the CDR3: TGTGCCAGCAGTTTAGTAGCGAACACTGAAGCTTTCTTT. Translating it yields CASSLVANTEAFF.

This clonotype was seen a handful of times. This chain uses TRBV7-2 with TRBJ2-2, with D hard to call. This CDR3 spans 16 amino acids. Germline CDR1 is SGHTA and CDR2 is FQGNSA. V lost 2 bases, J lost 6 bases, and 16 bases lay in between. The CDR3 here is CASSLSDVAVAGELFF. The CDR3, as DNA: TGTGCCAGCAGCTTATCCGATGTGGCGGTCGCCGGGGAGCTGTTTTTT.

The rearrangement uses TRBV11-3 and TRBJ2-5; TRBD1 is a possible D gene (6 bases). The germline gives CDR1 SGHNT, CDR2 YENEEA. Trimming took 5 bases from V and 4 from J, leaving 17 bases between them. The CDR3 consists of 15 residues. CDR3 in DNA: TGTGCCAGCAGCGCTAGAGTGGGACACTCAGAGACCCAGTACTTC. This codes for CASSARVGHSETQYF.

This chain links TRBV7-2 with TRBJ1-1; the D gene is possibly TRBD1 (5 bases). CDR3 length equals 15 residues. CDR1 and CDR2 (germline): SGHTA, FQGNSA. Trimming took 2 bases from V and 0 from J, leaving 10 bases between them. The CDR3 DNA is TGTGCCAGCAGCTTAAAAAAGGGGCTGAACACTGAAGCTTTCTTT. Residues: CASSLKKGLNTEAFF.

This clonotype was seen repeatedly, ten times or more. The gene calls are TRBV7-9 and TRBJ2-7; D call uncertain. V was cut by 5 bases and J by 7 bases, with 12 bases left in between. The CDR3 consists of 12 residues. Germline V gene sequence: CDR1 SEHNR, CDR2 FQNEAQ (reference sequence). CDR3 region: CASSPRVLEQYF. The CDR3 DNA sequence: TGTGCCAGCAGCCCCCGTGTATTGGAGCAGTACTTC.

This clonotype was recorded many times. The chain recombines TRBV29-1 with TRBJ1-2, with D perhaps TRBD1 (5 bases). The V gene lost 6 bases and the J gene lost 5 bases, with 16 bases spanning the gap. This CDR3 contains 13 residues. CDR1 SQVTM and CDR2 ANQGSEA come from the germline V gene. CDR3 loop: CSVITSQGYGYTF. The DNA for the CDR3 is TGCAGCGTCATCACCAGCCAGGGTTATGGCTACACCTTC.

This clonotype was counted many times. The chain couples TRBV10-3 to TRBJ2-1; D perhaps matches TRBD2 (5 bases). CDR1 is ENHRY and CDR2 is SYGVKD in the germline V gene. V lost 2 bases and J lost 5, with 7 bases in between. This CDR3 comprises 13 residues. The CDR3 region is CAISERGDNEQFF. The CDR3 coding sequence is TGTGCCATCAGTGAGCGGGGAGACAATGAGCAGTTCTTC.

This clonotype was seen at least ten times. V is TRBV10-3 and J is TRBJ2-2, with D possibly TRBD2 on 5 matching bases. The CDR3 consists of 15 residues. Looked up from germline, CDR1 is ENHRY and CDR2 is SYGVKD. The V end lost 2 bases, the J end lost 2 bases, and 9 bases lay between the germline ends. The CDR3 DNA reads as TGTGCCATCAGTGAGCCGGGATATAACACCGGGGAGCTGTTTTTT. Translation: CAISEPGYNTGELFF.

The table lists this clonotype with many counts. The genes are TRBV24-1 and TRBJ1-1; D not certain. The CDR3 has 13 residues. V shed 4 bases and J shed 1 base, with 6 bases lying between them. CDR1 is KGHDR, CDR2 SFDVKD, per germline. Here the CDR3 DNA reads TGTGCCACCAGTGACCACAGGAACACTGAAGCTTTCTTT. This encodes CATSDHRNTEAFF.

This clonotype was recorded at least ten times. The chain has TRBV7-9 and TRBJ2-7, with D perhaps given as TRBD1 or TRBD2 (5 bases each). Trimming removed 6 bases from V and 2 bases from J, with 11 bases in between. The germline V gene encodes CDR1 SEHNR and CDR2 FQNEAQ (reference sequence). This CDR3 has 13 amino acids. CDR3 sequence reads: CASRRGDPYEQYV. CDR3 bases: TGTGCCAGCAGACGAGGGGACCCCTACGAGCAGTACGTC.

This sequence joins TRBV24-1 and TRBJ1-6; tentative D call: TRBD1 (6 bases). The germline V and J ends were trimmed by 12 bases and 9 bases, with 17 bases remaining between them. CDR3 length: 13 residues. The V gene's germline CDR1 is KGHDR and CDR2 SFDVKD. In nucleotides, the CDR3 is TGTGCCGCTGAGGGGGGGGCAGGTTCACCCCTCCACTTT. It translates to CAAEGGAGSPLHF.

This clonotype occurred many times. V gene TRBV14 combines with J gene TRBJ1-4; maybe TRBD1 (5 bases). Germline-derived CDR1 and CDR2 are SGHDN and FVKESK. The CDR3 covers 15 residues. Trimming took off 3 bases at V and 5 bases at J, with 13 bases between the two ends. The chain's CDR3 is CASSHEGHRNEKLFF. CDR3 DNA: TGTGCCAGCAGCCATGAGGGGCATCGGAATGAAAAACTGTTTTTT.

This clonotype was seen many times. The CDR3 coding sequence is TGCAGTGCTCGCACCCCGGGGACCGGGGAGCTGTTTTTT. This gives the protein CSARTPGTGELFF. The J gene is TRBJ2-2, the V gene TRBV20-1; D is possibly TRBD2 (5 bases). Trimming cost V 5 bases and J 5 bases, with 12 bases left between them. Per germline, CDR1 DFQATT and CDR2 SNEGSKA (reference sequence). This CDR3 spans 13 amino acids.

V and J are TRBV10-3 and TRBJ1-3; D ambiguous. The V gene's germline CDR1 is ENHRY and CDR2 SYGVKD. The CDR3 loop spans 15 amino acids. Trimming pared 4 bases from V and 7 bases from J, leaving 17 bases between. CDR3 coding DNA: TGTGCCATCAGTGGGACGGTCTTACAAGCGAACACCATATATTTT. It is translated as CAISGTVLQANTIYF.